This T cell receptor (beta chain) was sequenced in a study of blood T cells in healthy people across ages. Worth noting for this clonotype: The antigen is undetermined.

Combining a sample-barcoded 5' primer with a J-beta primer mix, a second PCR ran for roughly 7 to 12 cycles. From the 5' RACE reads, TCRdb called clonotypes with MiXCR, one entry per CDR3 protein. The sample includes 540,000 or so distinct CDR3 sequences, 27% of them seen just once. The CDR3 covers 11 residues. With 3 bases removed from V and 13 bases from J, the gap between germline ends came to 9 bases. General observations from the study: PBMCs were not sorted, which prevented a conclusive comparison of naive versus antigen-experienced cells. For the donors, CMV status was unknown and possibly confounded expanded clonotype changes. Considered underestimates were the diversity estimates obtained from one million T cells.

The chain joins TRBV12-3 or TRBV12-4 to TRBJ1-4; D not resolved. The specimen sequenced was blood. This sequence was found in a woman aged 70-85 years in good health. CDR3 sequence reads: CASSLGWGLFF. The DNA of the CDR3 is TGTGCCAGCAGTTTGGGTTGGGGACTGTTTTTT.